The clone carrying this T cell receptor (beta chain) was detected only once. Its matching antigen is unknown. These data originate in a study of a mutant IDH1 vaccine in newly diagnosed glioma. About the study: Patients were started on vaccination 4-6 weeks after radiotherapy alone, or with temozolomide cycles. The treated population exhibited a male proportion of about 60%, a female proportion of about 40%, and a mean age of roughly 41 years. Most patients had received both radiotherapy and temozolomide, the prior options being radiotherapy, temozolomide, or both. General study points: The vaccine induced immune responses, and these occurred in approximately 93% of patients.

This CDR3 contains 14 residues. V lost 6 bases to trimming and J lost 6 bases; unmatched junction nucleotides: 8. In germline, CDR1 is SGHDT, CDR2 YYEEEE. The table came from immunoSEQ multiplex PCR; TCRdb's copy has only in-frame clones and leaves some out. Of 100,000 to 150,000 clones in the sample, roughly 75% were seen once. The time point here: week 11, during vaccination. Doses of 300 ug of mutant IDH1 20-mer peptide were given with topical imiquimod. The TCR originated in a man in his forties with glioma. The chain joins TRBV5-6 to TRBJ2-2, with 7 bases matching TRBD2. Sequencing was performed on PBMCs, taken from a glioma patient whose treatment included an IDH1 peptide vaccine. CDR3 loop: CASKTSLTAGELFF. The DNA for the CDR3 is TGTGCCAGCAAGACTAGCTTAACTGCCGGGGAGCTGTTTTTT.